This passage covers 31 T cell receptor beta chains from one sample sequenced in a study of blood T cell repertoires in COVID-19. Clones were sequenced by immunoSEQ multiplex PCR, and TCRdb holds only the in-frame ones, with some missing. Found here are fewer than 300,000 clones, approximately 90% of them singletons; the top ten hold roughly 6%. The sample consisted of peripheral blood. The receptors were sampled from a woman aged 45-65 years with COVID-19, enrolled during active disease.

The V gene is TRBV7-9, the J gene TRBJ2-1; 8 nucleotides agree with TRBD2. Germline trimming cut 4 bases from V and 0 bases from J; bases unmatched to any gene: 11. CDR1 is SEHNR and CDR2 is FQNEAQ in the germline V gene (reference sequence). The CDR3 loop spans 18 amino acids. The CDR3 bases are TGTGCCAGCAGCTCCCCACCCGGGACTAGTACCTCCTACAATGAGCAGTTCTTC. It encodes CASSSPPGTSTSYNEQFF.

V gene TRBV4-2 combines with J gene TRBJ1-5, with unresolved D. Germline values: CDR1 LGHNA, CDR2 YNFKEQ. Trimming cost V 0 bases and J 7 bases, with 13 bases left between them. This CDR3 has 15 amino acids. The CDR3 nucleotides are TGTGCCAGCAGCCAAGATTGGAGGTTCGACCAGCCCCAGCATTTT. It is translated as CASSQDWRFDQPQHF.

The CDR3: CASRQGAQETQYF. The CDR3, as DNA: TGTGCCAGCAGGCAGGGGGCGCAGGAAACGCAGTATTTT. This chain connects TRBV25-1 to TRBJ2-3; the match to TRBD1 covers 8 bases. This CDR3 has 13 residues. V shed 6 bases and J 9 bases; nucleotides not matched to a gene: 8. The germline V gene encodes CDR1 MGHDK and CDR2 SYGVNS.

The CDR3 DNA reads as TGTGCCAGCAGACACGGGATTCAGAACACTGAAGCTTTCTTT. Residues: CASRHGIQNTEAFF. The chain has TRBV5-6 and TRBJ1-1; no definite D call. The V gene lost 5 bases and the J gene lost 1 base, with 12 bases spanning the gap. In germline, CDR1 is SGHDT, CDR2 YYEEEE. The CDR3 has 14 amino acids.

The rearrangement links TRBV10-3 to TRBJ1-5; D ambiguous. V gave up 4 bases and J gave up 6 bases, with 13 bases separating them. The CDR3 covers 14 residues. Germline values: CDR1 ENHRY, CDR2 SYGVKD. CDR3 amino acids: CAISGSGEGQPQHF. The CDR3 DNA sequence: TGTGCCATCAGTGGATCCGGGGAAGGTCAGCCCCAGCATTTT.

The V and J genes are TRBV5-8 and TRBJ2-3; 9 bases fit TRBD2. The CDR3 loop spans 18 amino acids. The V segment lost 3 bases and the J segment 6 bases; nucleotides outside the gene matches: 17. CDR1 SGHTS and CDR2 YDEGEE come from the germline V gene. The CDR3 coding sequence is TGTGCCAGCAGCTCCTATAGCGGGGGTAGCGGAGCCGCCGATACGCAGTATTTT. Its translation: CASSSYSGGSGAADTQYF.

The chain employs TRBV19 and TRBJ1-5; TRBD1 aligns across 8 bases. The CDR3 is made up of 14 amino acids. In germline, CDR1 is LNHDA, CDR2 SQIVND (reference sequence). The J segment lost 11 bases and the V segment lost 3 bases, leaving 9 bases of the junction unmatched. The CDR3 DNA sequence: TGTGCCAGTAGTATCGAACCGACAGGGGTGGCCCAGCATTTT. It encodes CASSIEPTGVAQHF. Full variable domain (rest looked up from reference TRBV19 and TRBJ1-5): DGGITQSPKYLFRKEGQNVTLSCEQNLNHDAMYWYRQDPGQGLRLIYYSQIVNDFQKGDIAEGYSVSREKKESFPLTVTSAQKNPTAFYLCASSIEPTGVAQHFGDGTRLSIL.

Points on this clone: The limits of the CDR3 on the DNA are not certain, so only TCRdb's listed CDR3 is given. The chain carries TRBV19 and TRBJ1-1. With termini counted, the CDR3 has 13 amino acids. Germline CDR1 and CDR2: LNHDA and SQIVND (reference sequence). This CDR3 is CASTSGGNTEAFF.

This chain connects TRBV5-1 to TRBJ2-3; 8 bases fit TRBD2. With V trimmed by 4 bases and J by 0 bases, 7 bases remained unmatched. The CDR3 spans 16 residues. Germline assignment: CDR1 SGHRS and CDR2 YFSETQ. The CDR3 nucleotides are TGCGCCAGCAGCAGCGGGGGTGGTTGGAGCACAGATACGCAGTATTTT. Translation gives CASSSGGGWSTDTQYF.

The chain joins TRBV24-1 to TRBJ1-5; 7 bases match TRBD1. Losses at the gene ends were 6 bases for V and 6 bases for J; bases not matched to a gene: 10. Germline lookup yields CDR1 KGHDR and CDR2 SFDVKD. This CDR3 is 15 amino acids long. Written as DNA, the CDR3 is TGTGCCACCAGTCATACAGACAGGGCCGGTCAGCCCCAGCATTTT. This encodes CATSHTDRAGQPQHF.

The J gene is TRBJ2-7, the V gene TRBV6-5, with TRBD2 matching 10 bases. In germline, CDR1 is MNHEY, CDR2 SVGAGI. The CDR3 is 15 amino acids. The V gene end was trimmed by 7 bases and the J gene end by 2 bases; junction bases not matched to a gene: 8. The CDR3 nucleotides read TGTGCCAGCACCCCCGGAGCGGGAGGGGCCTACGAGCAGTACTTC. Its translation: CASTPGAGGAYEQYF.

This chain links TRBV7-9 with TRBJ2-2; 8 bases match TRBD1. After removal of 3 bases from V and 4 bases from J, the junction contained 4 bases not matched to a gene. Germline-derived CDR1 and CDR2 are SEHNR and FQNEAQ (reference sequence). The CDR3 has 15 residues. The CDR3 is CASSFMGQATGELFF. CDR3 DNA sequence: TGTGCCAGCAGCTTTATGGGACAGGCCACCGGGGAGCTGTTTTTT.

The chain uses TRBV19 and TRBJ1-2, with 9 bases matching TRBD1. With 5 bases clipped from V and 6 bases from J, the junction kept 10 bases outside the gene matches. The CDR3 contains 15 residues. From germline, CDR1 is LNHDA and CDR2 SQIVND (reference sequence). CDR3 sequence reads: CASSFPWDRVNGYTF. In DNA form, the CDR3 reads TGTGCCAGTAGTTTCCCGTGGGACAGGGTAAATGGCTACACCTTC.

The rearrangement links TRBV19 to TRBJ1-5; D remains unclear. This CDR3 region has 17 residues. Germline lookup yields CDR1 LNHDA and CDR2 SQIVND (reference sequence). The germline V and J ends were trimmed by 5 bases and 3 bases, with 20 bases remaining between them. The DNA for the CDR3 is TGTGCCAGTAGTCCCGAACACGGGAGTTTATACAATCAGCCCCAGCATTTT. As protein: CASSPEHGSLYNQPQHF.

The genes are TRBV7-2 and TRBJ2-3; 10 nucleotides line up with TRBD2. The CDR3 consists of 16 residues. The trim removed 1 base at V and 5 bases at J, leaving 6 bases unmatched. CDR1 is SGHTA, CDR2 FQGNSA, per germline. The CDR3 region has the DNA TGTGCCAGCAGCTTAGGTGGTCTAGCGGGAGTAGATACGCAGTATTTT. Protein product: CASSLGGLAGVDTQYF. Together with reference TRBV7-2 and TRBJ2-3, the CDR3 gives the full variable domain: GAGVSQSPSNKVTEKGKDVELRCDPISGHTALYWYRQSLGQGLEFLIYFQGNSAPDKSGLPSDRFSAERTGGSVSTLTIQRTQQEDSAVYLCASSLGGLAGVDTQYFGPGTRLTVL.

The CDR3 DNA is TGCGCCAGCAGCTTCAGGGACAATGAGCAGTTCTTC. Amino acid sequence: CASSFRDNEQFF. The gene calls are TRBV5-1 and TRBJ2-1, with D possibly being TRBD1 (5 bases). Per germline, CDR1 SGHRS and CDR2 YFSETQ. Trimming removed 2 bases from V and 5 bases from J, with 5 bases in between. The CDR3 has 12 amino acids.

This chain links TRBV14 with TRBJ2-7; unclear D gene. Germline lookup yields CDR1 SGHDN and CDR2 FVKESK. This CDR3 region has 13 residues. Trimming cost V 0 bases and J 4 bases, with 7 bases left between them. The CDR3 sequence: CASSQDLLYEQYF. The CDR3 nucleotides read TGTGCCAGCAGCCAAGATCTGTTGTACGAGCAGTACTTC. Full variable domain (rest looked up from reference TRBV14 and TRBJ2-7): EAGVTQFPSHSVIEKGQTVTLRCDPISGHDNLYWYRRVMGKEIKFLLHFVKESKQDESGMPNNRFLAERTGGTYSTLKVQPAELEDSGVYFCASSQDLLYEQYFGPGTRLTVT.

The rearrangement links TRBV27 to TRBJ2-7; 9 bases match TRBD2. Germline trimming cut 2 bases from V and 1 base from J; bases unmatched to any gene: 3. Germline values: CDR1 MNHEY, CDR2 SMNVEV (reference sequence). This CDR3 spans 15 amino acids. CDR3 protein: CASSLVAGGSYEQYF. The CDR3 DNA follows: TGTGCCAGCAGTTTAGTGGCGGGAGGGTCCTACGAGCAGTACTTC.

This chain connects TRBV7-8 to TRBJ1-2; TRBD1 aligns across 8 bases. The V and J ends lost 2 bases and 2 bases, in that order; junction bases with no gene match: 7. The germline V gene has CDR1 SGHVS and CDR2 FQNEAQ. The CDR3 spans 16 residues. In DNA form, the CDR3 reads TGTGCCAGCAGCTTATACCCCGACAGGGGCAACTATGGCTACACCTTC. It encodes CASSLYPDRGNYGYTF.

The rearrangement uses TRBV19 and TRBJ2-7; 7 bases are a match to TRBD2. J was trimmed by 0 bases and V by 8 bases; bases with no gene match: 4. The CDR3 loop spans 13 amino acids. Germline V gene lookup returns CDR1 LNHDA and CDR2 SQIVND (reference sequence). The CDR3 loop reads CASLGGYSYEQYF. The CDR3 DNA reads TGTGCCAGTCTGGGAGGGTACTCCTACGAGCAGTACTTC.

V is TRBV10-3 and J is TRBJ1-5, with D perhaps TRBD1 (6 bases). V lost 7 bases, J lost 3 bases, and 10 bases lay in between. The germline V gene has CDR1 ENHRY and CDR2 SYGVKD. The CDR3 covers 13 residues. CDR3 DNA sequence: TGTGCCATCAAAGGGGGATTCAATCAGCCCCAGCATTTT. The encoded protein is CAIKGGFNQPQHF.

This clone was detected a few times. The DNA is left out, because the CDR3 cannot be placed on it with certainty; the CDR3 is given as TCRdb lists it. The chain links TRBV27 to TRBJ2-7; TRBD2 is taken as the D call from the table, unchecked against the DNA. Termini included, the CDR3 measures 13 amino acids. CDR1 and CDR2 from the germline V gene are MNHEY and SMNVEV (reference sequence). CDR3 in amino acids: CASSSSVTYEQYF.

The genes are TRBV6-1 and TRBJ1-1, with D perhaps TRBD1 (6 bases). The CDR3 contains 16 residues. The V end lost 4 bases, the J end lost 1 base, and 16 bases lay between the germline ends. Looked up from germline, CDR1 is MNHNS and CDR2 is SASEGT. CDR3 sequence reads: CASSALYRAQNTEAFF. CDR3 in DNA: TGTGCCAGCAGTGCCCTATACAGGGCACAGAACACTGAAGCTTTCTTT.

This chain links TRBV18 with TRBJ2-7; 10 bases are a match to TRBD2. CDR3 size: 17 residues. The junction had 7 bases not matched to a gene; V was cut back by 2 bases and J by 0 bases. CDR1 is KGHSH and CDR2 is LQKENI in the germline V gene. CDR3 sequence (DNA): TGTGCCAGCTCACCAAGGGCTAGCGGGAGAGTCTCCTACGAGCAGTACTTC. It yields the protein CASSPRASGRVSYEQYF. Full variable domain (outside the CDR3, taken from reference TRBV18 and TRBJ2-7): NAGVMQNPRHLVRRRGQEARLRCSPMKGHSHVYWYRQLPEEGLKFMVYLQKENIIDESGMPKERFSAEFPKEGPSILRIQQVVRGDSAAYFCASSPRASGRVSYEQYFGPGTRLTVT.

J is TRBJ1-1 and V is TRBV5-1; D possibly corresponds to TRBD1 (5 bases). Germline-derived CDR1 and CDR2 are SGHRS and YFSETQ. The CDR3 covers 14 residues. The V end was cut by 3 bases, the J end by 3 bases, with 12 bases between. CDR3 amino acids: CASSSWGVDTEAFF. The CDR3 DNA sequence: TGCGCCAGCAGCTCGTGGGGCGTCGACACTGAAGCTTTCTTT.

This clone showed up just a few times. This sequence joins TRBV7-9 and TRBJ2-3; 12 positions match TRBD2. The CDR3 contains 15 residues. With V trimmed by 3 bases and J by 4 bases, 2 bases remained unmatched. The germline gives CDR1 SEHNR, CDR2 FQNEAQ (reference sequence). The CDR3 nucleotides are TGTGCCAGCAGCTTGACTAGCGGGAGATCAGATACGCAGTATTTT. Protein: CASSLTSGRSDTQYF.

V and J are TRBV29-1 and TRBJ2-5, with D maybe TRBD1 (6 bases). This CDR3 is 13 amino acids long. With 5 bases removed from V and 2 bases from J, the gap between germline ends came to 12 bases. The germline gives CDR1 SQVTM, CDR2 ANQGSEA. Written as DNA, the CDR3 is TGCAGCGTTAGCTGGACAGCACAAGAGACCCAGTACTTC. It specifies CSVSWTAQETQYF.

The chain has TRBV4-1 and TRBJ2-7; 7 nucleotides align to TRBD2. Germline CDR1 is MGHRA and CDR2 is YSYEKL. This CDR3 is 15 amino acids long. Trimming at V came to 3 bases and at J to 2 bases, leaving 7 bases not matched to a gene. CDR3 nucleotide sequence: TGCGCCAGCAGCCAGCCGGGGGGACCTACCTACGAGCAGTACTTC. The encoded protein is CASSQPGGPTYEQYF.

The rearrangement links TRBV6-2 or TRBV6-3 to TRBJ2-1, with a weak D call TRBD1 (6 bases). V lost 2 bases and J lost 9, with 11 bases in between. Germline V CDR1 and CDR2: MNHEY, SVGEGT. This CDR3 has 13 amino acids. CDR3 sequence: CASSYIGGGEQFF. In DNA form, the CDR3 reads TGTGCCAGCAGTTACATTGGGGGCGGTGAGCAGTTCTTC.

The CDR3 DNA reads as TGTGCCTGGAGTGTACCGCGTCGAGGGAGCTACGAGCAGTACTTC. Amino acids: CAWSVPRRGSYEQYF. This sequence joins TRBV30 and TRBJ2-7, with D perhaps TRBD2 (5 bases). Germline loops: CDR1 GTSNPN, CDR2 SVGIG (reference sequence). Trimming left V 0 bases short and J 3 bases short, with 15 bases between. The CDR3 extends over 15 amino acids.

The sample holds one count of this clone. The CDR3 DNA is TGTGCCAGCAGTTTATACGGGTCGTTCACAGATACGCAGTATTTT. Its translation: CASSLYGSFTDTQYF. The chain combines TRBV27 with TRBJ2-3; D unclear. The CDR3 is 15 residues long. Trimming pared 1 base from V and 2 bases from J, leaving 10 bases between. Germline assignment: CDR1 MNHEY and CDR2 SMNVEV (reference sequence).